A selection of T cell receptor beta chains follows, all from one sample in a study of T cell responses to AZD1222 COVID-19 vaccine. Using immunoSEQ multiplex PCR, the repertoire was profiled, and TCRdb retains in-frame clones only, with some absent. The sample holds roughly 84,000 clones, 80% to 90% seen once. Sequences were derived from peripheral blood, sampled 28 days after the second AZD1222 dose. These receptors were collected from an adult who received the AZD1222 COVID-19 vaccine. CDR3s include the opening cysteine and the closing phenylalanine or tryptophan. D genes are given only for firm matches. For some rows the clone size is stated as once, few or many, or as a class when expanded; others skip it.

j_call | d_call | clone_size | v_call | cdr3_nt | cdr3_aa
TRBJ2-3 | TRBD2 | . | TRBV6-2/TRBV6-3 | TGTGCCAGCAGTTACGGGCTACTAGCGGGGGATGTAGTCGATACGCAGTATTTT | CASSYGLLAGDVVDTQYF
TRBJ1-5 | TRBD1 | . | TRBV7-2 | TGTGCCAGCAGCACCGGGACAGCTTATAGCAATCAGCCCCAGCATTTT | CASSTGTAYSNQPQHF
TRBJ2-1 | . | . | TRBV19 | TGTGCCAGTAGTATGTTGCAACAGGGTCAGCAGTTCTTC | CASSMLQQGQQFF
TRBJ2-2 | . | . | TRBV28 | TGTGCCAGCAGTCCCGGTGTACAGATTCTTACCGGGGAGCTGTTTTTT | CASSPGVQILTGELFF
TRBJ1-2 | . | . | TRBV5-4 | TGTGCCAGTACCCAACAGCTCCGATATGGCTACACCTTC | CASTQQLRYGYTF
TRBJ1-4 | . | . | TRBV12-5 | TGTGCTAGTGCCCCGGGGAGGGGTAATGAAAAACTGTTTTTT | CASAPGRGNEKLFF
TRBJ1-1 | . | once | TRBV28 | TGTGCCAGCAGTCCCGCACAGCCGAACACTGAAGCTTTCTTT | CASSPAQPNTEAFF
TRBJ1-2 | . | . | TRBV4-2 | TGTGCCAGCAGCCAAGATCCCGGGGGGGCTAACTATGGCTACACCTTC | CASSQDPGGANYGYTF
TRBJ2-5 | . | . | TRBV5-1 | TGCGCCAGCAGCTTGGCCTTAGCGGTAGCCCAAGAGACCCAGTACTTC | CASSLALAVAQETQYF
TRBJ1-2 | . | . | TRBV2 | TGTGCCAGCAGTGACTTGGGAACCGGTTCTGGCGGCTACACCTTC | CASSDLGTGSGGYTF
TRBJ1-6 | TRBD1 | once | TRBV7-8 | TGTGCCAGCAGCTCTGACAGGGCGTATTCACCCCTCCACTTT | CASSSDRAYSPLHF
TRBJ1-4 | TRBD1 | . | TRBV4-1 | TGCGCCAGCAGCCAGACCGGGACAGGTAATGAAAAACTGTTTTTT | CASSQTGTGNEKLFF
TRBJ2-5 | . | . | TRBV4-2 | TGTGCCAGCAGCCAAGATCTATCGCGTCGGGGCCAAGAGACCCAGTACTTC | CASSQDLSRRGQETQYF
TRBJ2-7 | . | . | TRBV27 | TGTGCCAGCAGTTTAGCCCCTCCGGACAAATCCTACGAGCAGTACTTC | CASSLAPPDKSYEQYF
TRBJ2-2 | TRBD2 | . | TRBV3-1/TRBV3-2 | TGTGCCAGCAGCCTAAGACCAGCGGGGGCGGCTTCATCCGGGGAGCTGTTTTTT | CASSLRPAGAASSGELFF
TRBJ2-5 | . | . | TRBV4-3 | TGCGCCAGCAGCCAAGATTTGGACAGCCAAGAGACCCAGTACTTC | CASSQDLDSQETQYF
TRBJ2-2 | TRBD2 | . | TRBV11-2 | TGTGCCAGCAGCCTGAGGACTAGCGGGAGTGCCGGGGAGCTGTTTTTT | CASSLRTSGSAGELFF
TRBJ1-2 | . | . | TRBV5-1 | TGCGCCAGCTCTACGGGCCGCATCTACACCTTC | CASSTGRIYTF
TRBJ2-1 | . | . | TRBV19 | TGTGCCAGTAGTATAGAGGGCTCGAGCTCCTACAATGAGCAGTTCTTC | CASSIEGSSSYNEQFF
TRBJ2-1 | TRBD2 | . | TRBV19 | TGTGCCAGTACCGGGACTAGCGGGGTGGATGAGCAGTTCTTC | CASTGTSGVDEQFF
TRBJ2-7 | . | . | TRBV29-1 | TGCAGCGTTGAGGGATCTGGGGGCCACGAGCAGTACTTC | CSVEGSGGHEQYF
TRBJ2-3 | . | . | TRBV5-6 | TGTGCCAGCTCGGCGGGGAGCACAGATACGCAGTATTTT | CASSAGSTDTQYF
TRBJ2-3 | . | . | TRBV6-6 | TGTGCCAGCAGTAACAGTCAATACACAGATACGCAGTATTTT | CASSNSQYTDTQYF
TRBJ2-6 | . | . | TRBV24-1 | TGTGCCACCAGTGGCCTGGGGGGTATTGGGGCCAACGTCCTGACTTTC | CATSGLGGIGANVLTF
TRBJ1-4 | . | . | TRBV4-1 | TGCGCCAGCAGCCGAGAGACAGTTATTAATGAAAAACTGTTTTTT | CASSRETVINEKLFF
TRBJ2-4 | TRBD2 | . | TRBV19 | TGTGCCAGTAGTCTTCTTAGCCTCTCCTCCGGGGTAGCGGGAGAGCAGTACTTC | CASSLLSLSSGVAGEQYF
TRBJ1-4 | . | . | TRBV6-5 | TGTGCCAGTACAGGGCAAACTAATGAAAAACTGTTTTTT | CASTGQTNEKLFF
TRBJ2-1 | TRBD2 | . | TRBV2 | TGTGCCAGCAAAATAGCGGGGCAATACAATGAGCAGTTCTTC | CASKIAGQYNEQFF
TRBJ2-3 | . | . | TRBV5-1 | TGCGCCAGCAGCGACGTAACGGGGGGCACAGATACGCAGTATTTT | CASSDVTGGTDTQYF
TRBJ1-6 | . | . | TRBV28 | TGTGCCAGCATAATGGACACAGGGCGATATAATTCACCCCTCCACTTT | CASIMDTGRYNSPLHF
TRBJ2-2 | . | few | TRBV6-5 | TGTGCCAGCAGTTCTCCTCAGGCCGGGGAGCTGTTTTTT | CASSSPQAGELFF
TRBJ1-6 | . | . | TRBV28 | TGTGCCAGCAGTTTAGAGGGACGAGTCCGTTATTCACCCCTCCACTTT | CASSLEGRVRYSPLHF
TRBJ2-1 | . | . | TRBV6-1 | TGTGCCAGCAGTGAGCGGTACAATGAGCAGTTCTTC | CASSERYNEQFF
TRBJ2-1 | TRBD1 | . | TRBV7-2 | TGTGCCAGCAGCTTAGGGCAGGGGGTTTTCTTC | CASSLGQGVFF
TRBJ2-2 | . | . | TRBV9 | TGTGCCAGCAGCCTCCGGAACACCGGGGAGCTGTTTTTT | CASSLRNTGELFF
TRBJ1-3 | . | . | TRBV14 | TGTGCCAGCAGCCAACCAGGAAACACCATATATTTT | CASSQPGNTIYF
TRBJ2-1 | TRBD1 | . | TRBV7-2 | TGTGCCAGCAGCGAACGCTCGACAGGGGGCGGGTACAATGAGCAGTTCTTC | CASSERSTGGGYNEQFF